The clone carrying this T cell receptor (beta chain) was observed a handful of times. The ends lost 3 bases at V and 7 bases at J; junction bases unmatched: 8. The CDR3 runs 15 residues. CDR1 and CDR2 from the germline V gene are MNHNS and SASEGT. The sample is drawn from a study of blood T cell repertoires in COVID-19. Study overall: Sites across the United States, Italy and Spain contributed samples from acute and convalescent COVID-19. The cDNA or gDNA used as material had been derived from T cells, B-cell-depleted T cells, or PBMCs.

Patients of the Seattle cohort, enrolled during active infection, were followed longitudinally. In the original analysis: Reference gene primer amplification yielded estimated nucleated cell counts. Using immunoSEQ multiplex PCR, the repertoire was profiled, and TCRdb retains in-frame clones only, with some absent. V and J calls plus clone size are reproduced from that table; the DNA served to infer D and trimming. The sample has over 250,000 clones, about 88% seen once; the top ten hold about an eighth. This TCR was recovered from a woman aged 65 to 85 with COVID-19, enrolled during active disease. The chain is built from TRBV6-1 and TRBJ2-1; 8 bases match TRBD2. Sequencing was carried out using peripheral blood. DNA for the CDR3: TGTGCCAGCAGTGAGACCGGGGGGGCCCCTAATGAGCAGTTCTTC. Translated, it gives CASSETGGAPNEQFF.